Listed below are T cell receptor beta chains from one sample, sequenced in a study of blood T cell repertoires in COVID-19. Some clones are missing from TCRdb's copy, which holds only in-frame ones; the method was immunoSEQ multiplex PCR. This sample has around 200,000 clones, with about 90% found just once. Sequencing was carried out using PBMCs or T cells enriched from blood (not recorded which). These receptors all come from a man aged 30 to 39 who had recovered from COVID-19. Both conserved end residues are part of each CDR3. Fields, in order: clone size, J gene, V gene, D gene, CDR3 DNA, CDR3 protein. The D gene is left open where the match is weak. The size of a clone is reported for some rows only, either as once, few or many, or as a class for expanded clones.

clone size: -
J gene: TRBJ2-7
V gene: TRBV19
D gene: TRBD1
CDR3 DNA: TGTGCCAGTAGTAATTCTCCACAGGGGAGCGGCGAGCAGTACTTC
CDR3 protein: CASSNSPQGSGEQYF

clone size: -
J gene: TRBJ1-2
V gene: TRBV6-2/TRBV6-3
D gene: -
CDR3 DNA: TGTGCCAGCAGTTACGGGGCTTTGGATGGCTACACCTTC
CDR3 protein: CASSYGALDGYTF

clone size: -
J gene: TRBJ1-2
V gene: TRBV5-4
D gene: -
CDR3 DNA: TGTGCCAGCAGCTTGACAGGGACCAGCTATGGCTACACCTTC
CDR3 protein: CASSLTGTSYGYTF

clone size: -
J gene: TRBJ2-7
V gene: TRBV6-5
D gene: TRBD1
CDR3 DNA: TGTGCCAGCAGCCGACAGGGGACCTACGAGCAGTACTTC
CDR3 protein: CASSRQGTYEQYF

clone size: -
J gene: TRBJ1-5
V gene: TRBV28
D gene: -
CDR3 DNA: TGTGCCAGCAGTTTATCCGGGGTGAAGCCCCAGCATTTT
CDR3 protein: CASSLSGVKPQHF

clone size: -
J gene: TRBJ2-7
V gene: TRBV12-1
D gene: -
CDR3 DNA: TGTGCCAGCAGCCCGGGGACAGATCTATCTCGTGAGCAGTACTTC
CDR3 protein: CASSPGTDLSREQYF

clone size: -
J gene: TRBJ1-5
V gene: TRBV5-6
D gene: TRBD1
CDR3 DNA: TGTGCCAGCAGCTTTGGGACAGGGGAAAATCAGCCCCAGCATTTT
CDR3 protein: CASSFGTGENQPQHF

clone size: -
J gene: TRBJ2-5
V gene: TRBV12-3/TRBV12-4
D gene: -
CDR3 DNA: TGTGCCAGCAGTTCAGACACTCAAGAGACCCAGTACTTC
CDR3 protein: CASSSDTQETQYF

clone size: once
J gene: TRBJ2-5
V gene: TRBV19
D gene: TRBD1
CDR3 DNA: TGTGCCAGTAGTATGGGACAGGGGGCTGGAGAGACCCAGTACTTC
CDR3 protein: CASSMGQGAGETQYF

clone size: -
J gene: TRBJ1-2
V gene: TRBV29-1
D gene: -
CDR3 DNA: TGCAGCGTTGAAGAAATCGACAGAAAAAGCTATGGCTACACCTTC
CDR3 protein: CSVEEIDRKSYGYTF

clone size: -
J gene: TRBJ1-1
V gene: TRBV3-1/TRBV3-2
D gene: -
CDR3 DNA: TGTGCCAGCACTTATTCGGGGGGCGCGAGTACTGAAGCTTTCTTT
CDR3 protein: CASTYSGGASTEAFF

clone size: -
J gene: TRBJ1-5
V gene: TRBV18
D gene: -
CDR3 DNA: TGTGCCAGCTCACCAGGGAAGGGGGGCAATCAGCCCCAGCATTTT
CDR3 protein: CASSPGKGGNQPQHF

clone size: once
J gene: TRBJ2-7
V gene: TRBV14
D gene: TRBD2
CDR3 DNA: TGTGCCAGCAGCTACGGACTAGCGGACGTAAGCTCCTACGAGCAGTACTTC
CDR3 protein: CASSYGLADVSSYEQYF

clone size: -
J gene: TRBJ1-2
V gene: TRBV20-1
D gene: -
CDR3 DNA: TGCAGTGCTAGTACAGGCCCCTATGGCTACACCTTC
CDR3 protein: CSASTGPYGYTF

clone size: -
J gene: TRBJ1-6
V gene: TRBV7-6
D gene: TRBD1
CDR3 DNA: TGTGCCAGCAGCCTGTATATGGGACAGGGAAGTTCACCCCTCCACTTT
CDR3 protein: CASSLYMGQGSSPLHF

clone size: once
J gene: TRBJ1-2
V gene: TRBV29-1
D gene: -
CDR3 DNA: TGCAGCGTTGGCCCTCGGGCAGAGGGTGGCTACACCTTC
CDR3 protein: CSVGPRAEGGYTF

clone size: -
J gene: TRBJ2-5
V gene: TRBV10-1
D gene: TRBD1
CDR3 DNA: TGCGCCAGCAGTGAGTCCGGGACAGCAGAGACCCAGTACTTC
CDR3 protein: CASSESGTAETQYF

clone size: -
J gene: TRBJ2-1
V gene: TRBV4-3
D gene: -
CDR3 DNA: TGCGCCAGCAGCCAAGACGGCCCCGGACAGTACAATGAGCAGTTCTTC
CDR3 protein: CASSQDGPGQYNEQFF

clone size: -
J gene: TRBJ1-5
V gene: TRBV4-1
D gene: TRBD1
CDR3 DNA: TGCGCCAGCAGCCACCTGACGACAGGGGGCTCTGATCAGCCCCAGCATTTT
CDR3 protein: CASSHLTTGGSDQPQHF

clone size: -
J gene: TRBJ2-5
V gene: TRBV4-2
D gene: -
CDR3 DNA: TGTGCCAGCAGCCAAGATCTCCGAGAGAGGACCCAGTACTTC
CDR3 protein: CASSQDLRERTQYF

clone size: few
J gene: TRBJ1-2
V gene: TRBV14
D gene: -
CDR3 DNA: TGTGCCAGCAGCCTACAGGAGAACTATGGCTACACCTTC
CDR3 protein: CASSLQENYGYTF

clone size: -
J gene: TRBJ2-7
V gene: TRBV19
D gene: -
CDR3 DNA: TGTGCCAGTAGTATTCGGGGTACGAGGTCCGTAAGCTCCTACGAGCAGTACTTC
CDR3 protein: CASSIRGTRSVSSYEQYF

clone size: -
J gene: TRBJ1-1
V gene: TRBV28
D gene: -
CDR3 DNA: TGTGCCAGCAGTTTAACAGGGTGGGACACTGAAGCTTTCTTT
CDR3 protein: CASSLTGWDTEAFF

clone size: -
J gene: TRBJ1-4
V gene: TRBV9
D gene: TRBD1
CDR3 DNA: TGTGCCAGCAGCGTAGCTGAGAGGACAGGGGGCACTAATGAAAAACTGTTTTTT
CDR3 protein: CASSVAERTGGTNEKLFF

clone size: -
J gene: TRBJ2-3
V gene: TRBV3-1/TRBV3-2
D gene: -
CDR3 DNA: TGTGCCAGCAGCCAAGGGTGGGGGGGCACAGATACGCAGTATTTT
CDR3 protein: CASSQGWGGTDTQYF

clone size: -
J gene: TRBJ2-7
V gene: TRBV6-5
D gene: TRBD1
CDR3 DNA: TGTGCCAGCAGTATAGACAGGGGGGCCAACGAGCAGTACTTC
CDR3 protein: CASSIDRGANEQYF